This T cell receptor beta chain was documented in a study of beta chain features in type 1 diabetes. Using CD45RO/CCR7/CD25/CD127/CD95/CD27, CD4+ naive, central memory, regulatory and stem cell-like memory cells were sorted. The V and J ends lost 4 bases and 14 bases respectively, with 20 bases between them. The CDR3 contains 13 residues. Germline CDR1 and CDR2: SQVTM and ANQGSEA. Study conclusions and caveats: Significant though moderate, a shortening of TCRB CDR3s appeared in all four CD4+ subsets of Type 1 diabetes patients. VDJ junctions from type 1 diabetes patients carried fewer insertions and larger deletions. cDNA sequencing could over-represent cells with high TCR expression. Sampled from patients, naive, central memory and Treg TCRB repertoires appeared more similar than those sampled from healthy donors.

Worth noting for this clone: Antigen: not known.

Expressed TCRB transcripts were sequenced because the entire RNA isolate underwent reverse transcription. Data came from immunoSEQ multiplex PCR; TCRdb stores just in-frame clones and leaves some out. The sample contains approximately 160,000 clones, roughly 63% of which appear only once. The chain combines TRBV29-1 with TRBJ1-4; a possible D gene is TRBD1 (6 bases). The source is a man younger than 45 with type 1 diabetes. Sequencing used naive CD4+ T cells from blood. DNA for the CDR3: TGCAGCGTTGCGATAGAGGCGCCGGGACACCTGTTTTTT. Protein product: CSVAIEAPGHLFF. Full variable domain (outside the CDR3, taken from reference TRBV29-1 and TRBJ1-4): SAVISQKPSRDICQRGTSLTIQCQVDSQVTMMFWYRQQPGQSLTLIATANQGSEATYESGFVIDKFPISRPNLTFSTLTVSNMSPEDSSIYLCSVAIEAPGHLFFGSGTQLSVL.